The sequence of this T cell receptor (beta chain) was determined in a study of shared clonotypes between healthy human individuals. The ends lost 2 bases at V and 7 bases at J; junction bases unmatched: 5. Germline CDR1 SGHRS, CDR2 YFSETQ. The CDR3 covers 14 residues. Study findings and constraints: Blood was the only sampled material, and tissue repertoires likely differ. Among the subsets, naive ones generally showed larger estimated richness than memory ones.

With regard to this clone: Its antigen remains unknown. The same CDR3 arises from other DNA sequences in this sample as well.

Using immunoSEQ multiplex PCR, the repertoire was profiled, and TCRdb retains in-frame clones only, with some absent. The table lists hundreds of thousands of clones, 60% to 75% of them singletons. This receptor was obtained from a woman in her 30s in good health. The chain carries TRBV5-1 and TRBJ1-5; 8 nucleotides align to TRBD1. Sequences were obtained from memory CD4+ T cells sorted from blood. The subset denotes: CD45RA-negative fraction. CDR3 sequence: CASSLGTGGQPQHF. In DNA form, the CDR3 reads TGCGCCAGCAGCTTAGGGACAGGTGGACAGCCCCAGCATTTT.